This T cell receptor beta chain is drawn from a study of Ad26.COV2.S vaccination and SARS-CoV-2 variants. Assay used: immunoSEQ multiplex PCR; TCRdb lists only in-frame clones, some missing. The data hold around 380,000 clones, with 75% to 90% observed a single time. The treatment was: roughly 18 received Ad26.COV2.S at low or high dose, single or two shots; about 5 received placebo; per-sample allocation not given. Collection of samples fell on day 63 after the first vaccine or placebo injection. Between the trimmed V and J ends, which lost 4 bases and 7 bases, there was a span of 14 bases. CDR1 is SQVTM, CDR2 ANQGSEA, per germline. The CDR3 is made up of 12 amino acids.

J is TRBJ2-7 and V is TRBV29-1; D tentatively reads TRBD1 or TRBD2 (5 bases each). This clonotype originated in a person aged 18-60 years who received the Ad26.COV2.S COVID-19 vaccine or a placebo. The specimen was peripheral blood, collected in a trial of Ad26.COV2.S vaccine versus placebo. The CDR3 nucleotides are TGCAGCGTTGCCGAGGGGCTGAGGGAGCAGTACTTC. Translating gives CSVAEGLREQYF.